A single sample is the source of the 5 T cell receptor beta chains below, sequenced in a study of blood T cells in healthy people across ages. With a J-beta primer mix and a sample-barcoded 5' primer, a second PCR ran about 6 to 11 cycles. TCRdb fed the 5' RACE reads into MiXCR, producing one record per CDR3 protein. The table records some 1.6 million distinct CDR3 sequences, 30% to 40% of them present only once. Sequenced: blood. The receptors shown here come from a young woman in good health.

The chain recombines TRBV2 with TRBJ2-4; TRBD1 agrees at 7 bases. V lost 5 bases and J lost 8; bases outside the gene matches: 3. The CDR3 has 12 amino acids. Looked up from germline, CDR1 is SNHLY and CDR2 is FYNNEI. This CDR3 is CASSPGGDIQYF. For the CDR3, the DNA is TGTGCCAGCAGTCCAGGGGGAGACATTCAGTACTTC.

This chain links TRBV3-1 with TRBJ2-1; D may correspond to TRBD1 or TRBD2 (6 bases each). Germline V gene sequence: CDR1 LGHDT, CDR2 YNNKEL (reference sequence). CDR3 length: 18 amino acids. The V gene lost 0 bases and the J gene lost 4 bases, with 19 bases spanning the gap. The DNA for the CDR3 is TGTGCCAGCAGCCAAGAGCCTAGGGGGGAAAGGTCGTACAATGAGCAGTTCTTC. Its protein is CASSQEPRGERSYNEQFF.

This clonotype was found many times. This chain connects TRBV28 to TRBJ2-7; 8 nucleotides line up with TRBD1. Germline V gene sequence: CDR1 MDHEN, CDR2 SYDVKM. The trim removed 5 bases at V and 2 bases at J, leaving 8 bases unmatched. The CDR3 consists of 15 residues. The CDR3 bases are TGTGCCAGCAGTGGCCCGGGGACAGGACCCTACGAGCAGTACTTC. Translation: CASSGPGTGPYEQYF.

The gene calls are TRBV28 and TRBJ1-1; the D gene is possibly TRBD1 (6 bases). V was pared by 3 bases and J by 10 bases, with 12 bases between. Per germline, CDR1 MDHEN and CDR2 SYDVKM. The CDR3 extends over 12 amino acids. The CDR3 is CASSFPLDRAFF. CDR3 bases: TGTGCCAGCAGTTTCCCCTTGGACAGAGCTTTCTTT.

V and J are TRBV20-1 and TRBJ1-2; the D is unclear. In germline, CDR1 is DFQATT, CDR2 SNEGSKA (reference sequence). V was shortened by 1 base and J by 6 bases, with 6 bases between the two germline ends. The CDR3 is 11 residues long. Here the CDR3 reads CSARVLDGYTF. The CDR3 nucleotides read TGCAGTGCTAGAGTTCTTGATGGCTACACCTTC.